The rows below give T cell receptor beta chains drawn from one sample of a study of Ad26.COV2.S vaccination and SARS-CoV-2 variants. Measured with immunoSEQ multiplex PCR; TCRdb has only the in-frame clones, and not every one. The profile covers 510,000 or so clones, with around 85% appearing a single time and 13% taken by the ten largest. The sequenced sample was peripheral blood, obtained in a trial of Ad26.COV2.S vaccine versus placebo. The receptors originated from a person aged 18-60 years who received the Ad26.COV2.S COVID-19 vaccine or a placebo. Each CDR3 is given with its conserved first and last residue. The order of the fields is clone size, D gene, V gene, J gene, CDR3 protein, CDR3 DNA. A D gene is named only where the DNA matches it firmly. Size is omitted from some rows. Given values are once, few, many or a class for expanded clones.

clone_size: -
d_call: TRBD1
v_call: TRBV4-2
j_call: TRBJ1-2
cdr3_aa: CASSQDTGTGVKSYGYTF
cdr3_nt: TGTGCCAGCAGCCAAGACACGGGAACAGGGGTCAAGAGCTATGGCTACACCTTC

clone_size: -
d_call: -
v_call: TRBV19
j_call: TRBJ2-7
cdr3_aa: CASSLRGSSDEQYF
cdr3_nt: TGTGCCAGTAGCCTCAGGGGTTCGAGCGACGAGCAGTACTTC

clone_size: -
d_call: -
v_call: TRBV27
j_call: TRBJ1-2
cdr3_aa: CASSSGAVRGYTF
cdr3_nt: TGTGCCAGCAGCTCCGGGGCCGTCAGAGGCTACACCTTC

clone_size: -
d_call: -
v_call: TRBV11-2
j_call: TRBJ2-2
cdr3_aa: CASSFEGTGELFF
cdr3_nt: TGTGCCAGCAGCTTTGAAGGCACCGGGGAGCTGTTTTTT

clone_size: -
d_call: -
v_call: TRBV5-1
j_call: TRBJ1-6
cdr3_aa: CASSLYGAGNSPLHF
cdr3_nt: TGCGCCAGCAGCTTGTACGGGGCTGGTAATTCACCCCTCCACTTT

clone_size: -
d_call: -
v_call: TRBV4-3
j_call: TRBJ2-2
cdr3_aa: CASSQVTAAGELFF
cdr3_nt: TGCGCCAGCAGCCAAGTCACAGCGGCCGGGGAGCTGTTTTTT

clone_size: -
d_call: TRBD2
v_call: TRBV5-4
j_call: TRBJ2-2
cdr3_aa: CASSLVLAGAGELFF
cdr3_nt: TGTGCCAGCAGCTTGGTCCTAGCGGGCGCCGGGGAGCTGTTTTTT

clone_size: -
d_call: -
v_call: TRBV11-2
j_call: TRBJ2-1
cdr3_aa: CASSLGTQAYNEQFF
cdr3_nt: TGTGCCAGCAGCTTAGGGACCCAGGCCTACAATGAGCAGTTCTTC

clone_size: few
d_call: -
v_call: TRBV4-3
j_call: TRBJ1-2
cdr3_aa: CASSQGPGGGGYTF
cdr3_nt: TGCGCCAGCAGCCAAGGGCCGGGGGGAGGTGGCTACACCTTC

clone_size: few
d_call: -
v_call: TRBV7-9
j_call: TRBJ1-1
cdr3_aa: CASSLAGAFF
cdr3_nt: TGTGCCAGCAGCTTAGCCGGAGCTTTCTTT

clone_size: -
d_call: TRBD2
v_call: TRBV23-1
j_call: TRBJ2-1
cdr3_aa: CASSPGTSIHEQFF
cdr3_nt: TGCGCCAGCAGTCCCGGGACTAGTATCCATGAGCAGTTCTTC

clone_size: -
d_call: -
v_call: TRBV9
j_call: TRBJ1-2
cdr3_aa: CASRGPFGRNYGYTF
cdr3_nt: TGTGCCAGCAGGGGCCCCTTTGGCAGGAACTATGGCTACACCTTC

clone_size: -
d_call: -
v_call: TRBV30
j_call: TRBJ1-3
cdr3_aa: CAWGRKDAGNTIYF
cdr3_nt: TGTGCCTGGGGAAGGAAGGATGCCGGAAACACCATATATTTT

clone_size: -
d_call: -
v_call: TRBV9
j_call: TRBJ2-3
cdr3_aa: CASSVVSGTTDTQYF
cdr3_nt: TGTGCCAGCAGCGTAGTTTCAGGTACAACAGATACGCAGTATTTT

clone_size: -
d_call: TRBD1
v_call: TRBV29-1
j_call: TRBJ1-1
cdr3_aa: CSVDLGTGYGGTEAFF
cdr3_nt: TGCAGCGTTGATCTAGGGACAGGGTATGGAGGCACTGAAGCTTTCTTT

clone_size: -
d_call: -
v_call: TRBV19
j_call: TRBJ1-2
cdr3_aa: CASSSRTVSGYGYTF
cdr3_nt: TGTGCCAGTAGTTCCCGGACAGTCTCGGGCTATGGCTACACCTTC

clone_size: -
d_call: -
v_call: TRBV7-3
j_call: TRBJ2-1
cdr3_aa: CASSFLRGASYNEQFF
cdr3_nt: TGTGCCAGCAGCTTCCTACGGGGAGCTTCCTACAATGAGCAGTTCTTC

clone_size: -
d_call: TRBD1
v_call: TRBV9
j_call: TRBJ1-2
cdr3_aa: CASSVAPGQGSGYTF
cdr3_nt: TGTGCCAGCAGCGTAGCCCCGGGACAGGGGAGTGGCTACACCTTC

clone_size: -
d_call: TRBD2
v_call: TRBV29-1
j_call: TRBJ2-1
cdr3_aa: CSVGRGRGEQFF
cdr3_nt: TGCAGCGTTGGAAGAGGGAGGGGTGAGCAGTTCTTC

clone_size: once
d_call: -
v_call: TRBV27
j_call: TRBJ2-7
cdr3_aa: CASSFQGSSYEQYF
cdr3_nt: TGTGCCAGCAGTTTTCAGGGTAGCTCCTACGAGCAGTACTTC

clone_size: -
d_call: -
v_call: TRBV6-6
j_call: TRBJ1-6
cdr3_aa: CASSPPRSGSQNSPLHF
cdr3_nt: TGTGCCAGCAGTCCCCCCCGGTCGGGTTCTCAAAATTCACCCCTCCACTTT

clone_size: -
d_call: -
v_call: TRBV9
j_call: TRBJ1-1
cdr3_aa: CASSVMDSPWGNTEAFF
cdr3_nt: TGTGCCAGCAGCGTTATGGACAGCCCCTGGGGGAACACTGAAGCTTTCTTT

clone_size: -
d_call: -
v_call: TRBV7-9
j_call: TRBJ2-2
cdr3_aa: CASSFWDRELFF
cdr3_nt: TGTGCCAGCAGCTTTTGGGACCGGGAGCTGTTTTTT

clone_size: -
d_call: TRBD2
v_call: TRBV6-6
j_call: TRBJ2-7
cdr3_aa: CASSLVAGSPPYEQYF
cdr3_nt: TGTGCCAGCAGTCTAGTAGCGGGAAGTCCCCCCTACGAGCAGTACTTC

clone_size: -
d_call: -
v_call: TRBV19
j_call: TRBJ1-5
cdr3_aa: CASSTGPGGGDSNQPQHF
cdr3_nt: TGTGCCAGTAGTACAGGCCCGGGGGGCGGAGATAGCAATCAGCCCCAGCATTTT

clone_size: -
d_call: -
v_call: TRBV30
j_call: TRBJ1-6
cdr3_aa: CAWSHLNSPLHF
cdr3_nt: TGTGCCTGGAGTCACTTAAATTCACCCCTCCACTTT

clone_size: -
d_call: -
v_call: TRBV19
j_call: TRBJ1-2
cdr3_aa: CASSTGRLGGYTF
cdr3_nt: TGTGCCAGTAGTACGGGTCGTCTGGGGGGCTACACCTTC

clone_size: -
d_call: -
v_call: TRBV19
j_call: TRBJ1-1
cdr3_aa: CASRQGLNTEAFF
cdr3_nt: TGTGCCAGTAGGCAGGGCCTGAACACTGAAGCTTTCTTT

clone_size: -
d_call: -
v_call: TRBV6-2/TRBV6-3
j_call: TRBJ2-7
cdr3_aa: CASSWPPGQAYEQYF
cdr3_nt: TGTGCCAGCAGTTGGCCCCCGGGACAAGCCTACGAGCAGTACTTC

clone_size: -
d_call: -
v_call: TRBV29-1
j_call: TRBJ1-3
cdr3_aa: CSVDLSSQGFDTIYF
cdr3_nt: TGCAGCGTTGATCTATCGAGTCAGGGATTCGACACCATATATTTT

clone_size: -
d_call: TRBD1
v_call: TRBV6-5
j_call: TRBJ2-5
cdr3_aa: CASRYRGQETQYF
cdr3_nt: TGTGCCAGCAGATACAGGGGTCAGGAGACCCAGTACTTC

clone_size: -
d_call: -
v_call: TRBV7-9
j_call: TRBJ2-1
cdr3_aa: CASSLAVGPLPEQFF
cdr3_nt: TGTGCCAGCAGCTTAGCTGTTGGGCCGCTACCGGAGCAGTTCTTC

clone_size: few
d_call: -
v_call: TRBV19
j_call: TRBJ1-2
cdr3_aa: CASSFLESASTYGYTF
cdr3_nt: TGTGCCAGTAGTTTTTTGGAATCGGCGTCTACCTATGGCTACACCTTC

clone_size: -
d_call: TRBD1
v_call: TRBV5-1
j_call: TRBJ1-2
cdr3_aa: CASSPSGTGIGYTF
cdr3_nt: TGCGCCAGCAGCCCCTCCGGGACAGGGATAGGCTACACCTTC

clone_size: -
d_call: TRBD1
v_call: TRBV4-2
j_call: TRBJ1-6
cdr3_aa: CASSQKPGQENSPLHF
cdr3_nt: TGTGCCAGCAGCCAAAAGCCGGGACAGGAAAATTCACCCCTCCACTTT

clone_size: -
d_call: TRBD1
v_call: TRBV6-6
j_call: TRBJ1-4
cdr3_aa: CASSQGQVATNEKLFF
cdr3_nt: TGTGCCAGCAGTCAGGGACAGGTTGCAACTAATGAAAAACTGTTTTTT

clone_size: -
d_call: -
v_call: TRBV19
j_call: TRBJ2-5
cdr3_aa: CASSSVVSETQYF
cdr3_nt: TGTGCCAGTAGTTCGGTGGTATCGGAGACCCAGTACTTC

clone_size: -
d_call: TRBD2
v_call: TRBV28
j_call: TRBJ2-7
cdr3_aa: CASSYAGAGYEQYF
cdr3_nt: TGTGCCAGCAGTTACGCGGGAGCGGGGTACGAGCAGTACTTC

clone_size: -
d_call: TRBD1
v_call: TRBV7-2
j_call: TRBJ2-7
cdr3_aa: CASSSGQGVNEQYF
cdr3_nt: TGTGCCAGCAGCTCCGGACAGGGGGTGAACGAGCAGTACTTC

clone_size: -
d_call: -
v_call: TRBV30
j_call: TRBJ2-3
cdr3_aa: CAWSVTSPLVGADTQYF
cdr3_nt: TGTGCCTGGAGTGTAACGAGTCCCTTAGTAGGCGCAGATACGCAGTATTTT

clone_size: -
d_call: TRBD1
v_call: TRBV7-2
j_call: TRBJ2-3
cdr3_aa: CASSLLGTDANTQYF
cdr3_nt: TGTGCCAGCAGCTTACTGGGGACAGACGCCAATACGCAGTATTTT

clone_size: -
d_call: -
v_call: TRBV19
j_call: TRBJ1-2
cdr3_aa: CASSSAGLRGYTF
cdr3_nt: TGTGCCAGTAGTAGCGCAGGGTTACGGGGCTACACCTTC

clone_size: -
d_call: -
v_call: TRBV30
j_call: TRBJ2-7
cdr3_aa: CAWSSVYEQYF
cdr3_nt: TGTGCCTGGAGCTCCGTCTACGAGCAGTACTTC

clone_size: once
d_call: -
v_call: TRBV15
j_call: TRBJ2-3
cdr3_aa: CATSSRRGGTQYF
cdr3_nt: TGTGCCACCAGCAGTAGGAGGGGAGGTACGCAGTATTTT

clone_size: -
d_call: -
v_call: TRBV11-2
j_call: TRBJ2-7
cdr3_aa: CASSPRPPSRPEQYF
cdr3_nt: TGTGCCAGCAGCCCCCGCCCCCCCTCCCGCCCCGAGCAGTACTTC

clone_size: -
d_call: TRBD2
v_call: TRBV5-1
j_call: TRBJ2-7
cdr3_aa: CASSLVAGVGEQYF
cdr3_nt: TGCGCCAGCAGCTTGGTCGCGGGAGTGGGCGAGCAGTACTTC

clone_size: once
d_call: -
v_call: TRBV29-1
j_call: TRBJ1-2
cdr3_aa: CSVDGGHYGYTF
cdr3_nt: TGCAGCGTTGACGGGGGCCACTATGGCTACACCTTC

clone_size: -
d_call: -
v_call: TRBV4-3
j_call: TRBJ1-2
cdr3_aa: CASSQAEGYGYTF
cdr3_nt: TGCGCCAGCAGCCAAGCAGAAGGATATGGCTACACCTTC

clone_size: -
d_call: -
v_call: TRBV27
j_call: TRBJ1-1
cdr3_aa: CASSFARTTNTEAFF
cdr3_nt: TGTGCCAGCAGTTTCGCCAGGACAACAAACACTGAAGCTTTCTTT

clone_size: once
d_call: -
v_call: TRBV4-3
j_call: TRBJ2-6
cdr3_aa: CASSQEASASGANVLTF
cdr3_nt: TGCGCCAGCAGCCAAGAGGCCAGCGCCTCTGGGGCCAACGTCCTGACTTTC

clone_size: -
d_call: -
v_call: TRBV19
j_call: TRBJ2-1
cdr3_aa: CASSIPASPIIF
cdr3_nt: TGTGCCAGTAGTATCCCGGCTAGTCCCATAATCTTC

clone_size: -
d_call: -
v_call: TRBV20-1
j_call: TRBJ2-1
cdr3_aa: CSASLVTLKQFF
cdr3_nt: TGCAGTGCTAGTCTAGTCACCCTTAAGCAGTTCTTC

clone_size: -
d_call: -
v_call: TRBV7-2
j_call: TRBJ2-3
cdr3_aa: CASSLVLTDTQYF
cdr3_nt: TGTGCCAGCAGCTTAGTTTTAACAGATACGCAGTATTTT

clone_size: few
d_call: -
v_call: TRBV30
j_call: TRBJ2-6
cdr3_aa: CAWVRDPGANVLTF
cdr3_nt: TGTGCCTGGGTACGGGACCCTGGGGCCAACGTCCTGACTTTC

clone_size: -
d_call: -
v_call: TRBV12-3/TRBV12-4
j_call: TRBJ1-5
cdr3_aa: CASSFGAVVQHF
cdr3_nt: TGTGCCAGCAGTTTTGGGGCAGTAGTACAGCATTTT

clone_size: -
d_call: TRBD1
v_call: TRBV19
j_call: TRBJ1-1
cdr3_aa: CATLSPGQGAGTEAFF
cdr3_nt: TGTGCCACCCTTTCCCCGGGACAGGGGGCGGGTACTGAAGCTTTCTTT

clone_size: -
d_call: -
v_call: TRBV7-2
j_call: TRBJ2-7
cdr3_aa: CASSSRYEQYF
cdr3_nt: TGTGCCAGCAGCTCGCGTTACGAGCAGTACTTC

clone_size: -
d_call: -
v_call: TRBV19
j_call: TRBJ2-1
cdr3_aa: CASSIFNEQFF
cdr3_nt: TGTGCCAGTAGTATTTTCAATGAGCAGTTCTTC

clone_size: -
d_call: TRBD2
v_call: TRBV10-3
j_call: TRBJ2-5
cdr3_aa: CAISESGGGQETQYF
cdr3_nt: TGTGCCATCAGTGAGAGCGGGGGTGGTCAAGAGACCCAGTACTTC